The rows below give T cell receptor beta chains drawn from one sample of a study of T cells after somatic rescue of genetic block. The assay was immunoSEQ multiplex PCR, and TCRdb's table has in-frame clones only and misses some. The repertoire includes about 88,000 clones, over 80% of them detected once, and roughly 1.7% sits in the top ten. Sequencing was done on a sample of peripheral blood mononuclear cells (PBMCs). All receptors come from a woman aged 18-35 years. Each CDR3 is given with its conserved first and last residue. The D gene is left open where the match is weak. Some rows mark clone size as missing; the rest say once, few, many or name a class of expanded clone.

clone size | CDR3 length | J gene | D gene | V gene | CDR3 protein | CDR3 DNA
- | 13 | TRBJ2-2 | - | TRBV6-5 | CASRGSRAGELFF | TGTGCCAGCAGAGGTTCTCGCGCCGGGGAGCTGTTTTTT
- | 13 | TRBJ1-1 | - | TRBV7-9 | CAGRTGRGTEAFF | TGTGCCGGGAGAACAGGGCGTGGCACTGAAGCTTTCTTT
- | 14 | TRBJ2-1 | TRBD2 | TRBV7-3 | CASSSGLAGSEQFF | TGTGCCAGCAGCTCGGGACTAGCGGGTTCTGAGCAGTTCTTC
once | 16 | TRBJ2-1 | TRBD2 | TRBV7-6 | CASSSRVAGAPNEQFF | TGTGCCAGCAGCTCCCGGGTAGCGGGAGCCCCCAATGAGCAGTTCTTC
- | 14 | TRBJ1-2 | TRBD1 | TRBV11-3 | CASSLEGTAYGYTF | TGTGCCAGCAGCTTAGAAGGGACAGCCTATGGCTACACCTTC
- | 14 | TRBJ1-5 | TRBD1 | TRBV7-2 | CASSFGTVNQPQHF | TGTGCCAGCAGCTTCGGGACAGTCAATCAGCCCCAGCATTTT
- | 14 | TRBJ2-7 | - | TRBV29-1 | CSVKRKGSAYEQYF | TGCAGCGTTAAAAGAAAGGGCAGCGCCTACGAGCAGTACTTC
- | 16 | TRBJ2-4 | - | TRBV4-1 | CASSQDRPGTKNIQYF | TGCGCCAGCAGCCAAGATCGCCCCGGGACCAAAAACATTCAGTACTTC
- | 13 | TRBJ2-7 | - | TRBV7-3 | CACPPDASYEQYF | TGTGCCTGCCCCCCGGATGCATCCTACGAGCAGTACTTC
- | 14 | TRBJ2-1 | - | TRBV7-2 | CASSLAGAYNEQFF | TGTGCCAGCAGCTTAGCCGGGGCTTACAATGAGCAGTTCTTC
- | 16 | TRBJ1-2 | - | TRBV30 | CAWSGAPGPRPYGYTF | TGTGCCTGGAGCGGCGCCCCAGGGCCGCGGCCCTATGGCTACACCTTC
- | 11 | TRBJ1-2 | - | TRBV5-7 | CASSKTYGYTF | TGTGCCAGCTCAAAGACCTATGGCTACACCTTC
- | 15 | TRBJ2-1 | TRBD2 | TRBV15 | CATSRDSGSYNEQFF | TGTGCCACCAGCAGAGATAGCGGGAGTTACAATGAGCAGTTCTTC
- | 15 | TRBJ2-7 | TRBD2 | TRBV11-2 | CASSLGGLAAYEQYF | TGTGCCAGCAGCTTAGGGGGACTAGCGGCCTACGAGCAGTACTTC
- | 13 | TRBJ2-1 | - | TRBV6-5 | CASSYQPGRPQFF | TGTGCCAGCAGTTATCAACCGGGACGACCGCAGTTCTTC
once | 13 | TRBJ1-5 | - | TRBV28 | CASRGDGNQPQHF | TGTGCCAGCAGGGGAGATGGCAATCAGCCCCAGCATTTT
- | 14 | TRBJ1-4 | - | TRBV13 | CASSLGRGDEKLFF | TGTGCCAGCAGCTTAGGCCGGGGCGATGAAAAACTGTTTTTT
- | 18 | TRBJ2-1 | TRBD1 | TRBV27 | CASSPDLGQGGSYNEQFF | TGTGCCAGCAGTCCAGACCTTGGACAGGGAGGATCCTACAATGAGCAGTTCTTC
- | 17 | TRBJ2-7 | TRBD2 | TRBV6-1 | CASSAFGLGRTSYEQYF | TGTGCCAGCAGTGCCTTCGGCCTCGGGAGGACCTCCTACGAGCAGTACTTC
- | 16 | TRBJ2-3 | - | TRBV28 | CASPPSGGHLTDTQYF | TGTGCCAGCCCCCCCTCCGGGGGACACCTCACAGATACGCAGTATTTT
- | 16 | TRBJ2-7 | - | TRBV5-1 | CASSHPRQTFSYEQYF | TGCGCCAGCAGCCACCCAAGACAGACGTTCTCCTACGAGCAGTACTTC
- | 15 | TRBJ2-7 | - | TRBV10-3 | CAISGGDRAPREQYF | TGTGCCATCAGTGGAGGGGATCGGGCGCCTCGGGAGCAGTACTTC
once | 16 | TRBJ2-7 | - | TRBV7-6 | CASSPDSREPSYEQYF | TGTGCCAGCAGCCCCGATTCCCGGGAGCCCTCCTACGAGCAGTACTTC
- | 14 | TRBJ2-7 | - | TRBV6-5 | CASSSTLSYRVLYF | TGTGCCAGCAGTTCCACTCTATCCTACAGGGTTTTGTACTTC
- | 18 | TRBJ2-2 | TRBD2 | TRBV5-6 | CASSFGPLAGANTGELFF | TGTGCCAGCAGCTTCGGGCCCCTCGCGGGAGCGAACACCGGGGAGCTGTTTTTT
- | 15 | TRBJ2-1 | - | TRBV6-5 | CASSLLSDGDNEQFF | TGTGCCAGCAGTTTACTATCCGACGGGGACAATGAGCAGTTCTTC
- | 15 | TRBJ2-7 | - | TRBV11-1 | CASSTLRGITIEQYF | TGTGCCAGCAGCACCCTCCGGGGTATTACGATAGAGCAGTACTTC
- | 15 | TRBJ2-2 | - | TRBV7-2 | CASSPMDSNTGELFF | TGTGCCAGCAGCCCGATGGACAGTAACACCGGGGAGCTGTTTTTT
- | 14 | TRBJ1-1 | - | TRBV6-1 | CASSREGGYTEAFF | TGTGCCAGCAGTAGAGAGGGAGGGTACACTGAAGCTTTCTTT
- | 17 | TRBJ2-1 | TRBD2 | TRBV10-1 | CASSPRECGTRSSRPFF | TGCGCCAGCAGTCCTAGAGAGTGTGGGACTAGGTCGTCTCGGCCGTTCTTC
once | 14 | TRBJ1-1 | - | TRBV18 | CASSARTENTEAFF | TGTGCCAGCTCAGCCCGGACAGAGAACACTGAAGCTTTCTTT
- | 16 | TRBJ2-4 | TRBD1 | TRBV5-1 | CASSPTPDRLRDRQYF | TGCGCCAGCAGCCCTACGCCCGACAGGCTACGGGACAGACAGTACTTC
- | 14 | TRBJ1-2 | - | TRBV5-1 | CASSPGGTDWGYTF | TGCGCCAGCAGCCCGGGGGGGACTGACTGGGGCTACACCTTC
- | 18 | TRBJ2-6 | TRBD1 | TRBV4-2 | CASSQPPDRGPGANVLTF | TGTGCCAGCAGCCAACCCCCGGACAGGGGTCCTGGGGCCAACGTCCTGACTTTC
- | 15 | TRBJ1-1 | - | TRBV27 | CASSLITGLRAEAFF | TGTGCCAGCAGTTTAATAACAGGGCTCAGGGCTGAAGCTTTCTTT
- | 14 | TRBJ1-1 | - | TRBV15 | CATSRDRVNTEAFF | TGTGCCACCAGCAGAGACAGGGTTAACACTGAAGCTTTCTTT
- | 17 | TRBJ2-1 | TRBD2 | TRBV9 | CASSLTSGRAAGNEQFF | TGTGCCAGCAGCCTGACTAGCGGGAGGGCCGCCGGCAATGAGCAGTTCTTC
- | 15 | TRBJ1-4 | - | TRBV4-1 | CASSQVDSPNEKLFF | TGCGCCAGCAGCCAAGTGGACAGCCCGAATGAAAAACTGTTTTTT
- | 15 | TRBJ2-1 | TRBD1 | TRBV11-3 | CASSPRDRPYNEQFF | TGTGCCAGCAGCCCCCGGGACAGACCCTACAATGAGCAGTTCTTC
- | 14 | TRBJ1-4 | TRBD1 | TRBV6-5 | CASTQTGGYEKLFF | TGTGCCAGCACCCAGACAGGGGGATATGAAAAACTGTTTTTT
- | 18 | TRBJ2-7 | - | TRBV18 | CASSPPVGLYPNSYEQYF | TGTGCCAGCTCACCACCGGTTGGACTATATCCGAACTCCTACGAGCAGTACTTC
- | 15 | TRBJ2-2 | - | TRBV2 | CASSRPQGGRGELFF | TGTGCCAGCAGCCGGCCCCAAGGGGGGAGGGGGGAGCTGTTTTTT
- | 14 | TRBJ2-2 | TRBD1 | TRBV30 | CAWSRDRVAGELFF | TGTGCCTGGAGCCGGGACAGGGTGGCCGGGGAGCTGTTTTTT
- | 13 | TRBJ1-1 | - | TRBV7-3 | CASSLESNTEAFF | TGTGCCAGCAGCTTAGAGAGTAACACTGAAGCTTTCTTT
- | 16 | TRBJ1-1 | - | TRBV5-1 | CASSFISALFGTEAFF | TGCGCCAGCAGCTTTATTTCCGCTCTTTTCGGCACTGAAGCTTTCTTT
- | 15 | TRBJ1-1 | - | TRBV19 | CASASLWGENTEAFF | TGTGCCAGTGCATCCCTTTGGGGGGAGAACACTGAAGCTTTCTTT
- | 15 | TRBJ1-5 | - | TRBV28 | CATQNGRRSNQPQHF | TGTGCCACCCAAAACGGACGGAGGAGCAATCAGCCCCAGCATTTT
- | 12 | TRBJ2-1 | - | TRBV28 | CASSPPYNEQFF | TGTGCCAGCAGTCCCCCCTACAATGAGCAGTTCTTC
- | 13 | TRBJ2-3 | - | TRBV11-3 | CASSFERTDTQYF | TGTGCCAGCAGCTTTGAACGCACAGATACGCAGTATTTT
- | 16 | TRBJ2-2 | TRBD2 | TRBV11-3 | CASSLAGVGYTGELFF | TGTGCCAGCAGCCTAGCGGGAGTAGGTTACACCGGGGAGCTGTTTTTT
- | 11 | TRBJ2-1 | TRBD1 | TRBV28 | CASSLGQSPFF | TGTGCCAGCAGCCTGGGACAGTCCCCGTTCTTC